This T cell receptor beta chain was recorded in a study of shared clonotypes between healthy human individuals. Assay runs were performed at deep level. Clones were sequenced by immunoSEQ multiplex PCR, and TCRdb holds only the in-frame ones, with some missing. The repertoire holds about 2 million clones, with just under 95% as singletons. V dropped 5 bases and J dropped 2 bases, with 7 bases sitting between them. Germline CDR1 SGHAT, CDR2 FQNNGV. The CDR3 sequence is 13 residues long. Naive CD8 cells were CD45RO-negative, positively selected for CCR7, excluding terminally differentiated effector memory CD45RA+ cells.

The sample taken for sequencing was naive CD8+ T cells sorted from blood. The chain is built from TRBV11-2 and TRBJ2-1; D remains ambiguous. This sequence originates from a young man in good health. The CDR3 DNA follows: TGTGCCAGCAGCGCAGAAACCTACAATGAGCAGTTCTTC. Residues: CASSAETYNEQFF.